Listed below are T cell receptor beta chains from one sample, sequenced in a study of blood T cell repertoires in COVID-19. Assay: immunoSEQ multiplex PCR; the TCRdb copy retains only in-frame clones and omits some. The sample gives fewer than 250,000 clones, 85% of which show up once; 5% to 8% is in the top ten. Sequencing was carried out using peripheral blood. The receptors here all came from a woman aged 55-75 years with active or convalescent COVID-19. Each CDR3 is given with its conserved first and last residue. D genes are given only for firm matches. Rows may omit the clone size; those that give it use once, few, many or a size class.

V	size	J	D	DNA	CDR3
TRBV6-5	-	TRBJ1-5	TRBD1	TGTGCCAGCAGGGACAGGGGAGATCAGCCCCAGCATTTT	CASRDRGDQPQHF
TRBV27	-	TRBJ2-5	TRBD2	TGTGCCAGCAGACCCCCCGAGGGACTAGCGGGATGGGTGACCCAGTACTTC	CASRPPEGLAGWVTQYF
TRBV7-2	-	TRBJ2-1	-	TGTGCCAGCAGCTTAGATTGGAGCTCCTACAATGAGCAGTTCTTC	CASSLDWSSYNEQFF
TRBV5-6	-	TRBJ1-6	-	TGTGCCAGCAGCTCTCGTCCCGGGACATTCAGCTCCTATAATTCACCCCTCCACTTT	CASSSRPGTFSSYNSPLHF
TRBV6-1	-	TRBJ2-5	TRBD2	TGTGCCAGCAGTGAGGGACTAGCGGGGGGGCAAGAGACCCAGTACTTC	CASSEGLAGGQETQYF
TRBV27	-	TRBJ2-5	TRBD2	TGTGCCAGCACTTTAGATAGCGGGGGAGTACTTTACCAAGAGACCCAGTACTTC	CASTLDSGGVLYQETQYF
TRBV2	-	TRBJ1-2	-	TGTGCCAGCCGGGAGGGTCCCCACTATGGCTACACCTTC	CASREGPHYGYTF
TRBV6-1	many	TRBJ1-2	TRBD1	TGTGCCAGCAGTGAAGCGCAAGGACAGGGCTATGGCTACACCTTC	CASSEAQGQGYGYTF
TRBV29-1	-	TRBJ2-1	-	TGCAGCGTTGAACGCCCCGAGACTAGTTACAATGAGCAGTTCTTC	CSVERPETSYNEQFF
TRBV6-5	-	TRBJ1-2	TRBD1	TGTGCCAGCAGTTACACAAACAGGGGTGGCTACACCTTC	CASSYTNRGGYTF
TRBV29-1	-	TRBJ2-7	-	TGCAGCGTTGAACAACAGGAGTACGGGCAGTACTTC	CSVEQQEYGQYF
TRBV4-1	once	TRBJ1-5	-	TGCGCCAGCAGCCAACTCCAAACAGGGAGCAATCAGCCCCAGCATTTT	CASSQLQTGSNQPQHF
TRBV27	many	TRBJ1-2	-	TGTGCCAGCAGCCAAGGGGCAGCGGGCTACACCTTC	CASSQGAAGYTF
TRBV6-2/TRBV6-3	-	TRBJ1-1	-	TGTGCCAGCAGTTACCCTACGCGACAGATGAACACTGAAGCTTTCTTT	CASSYPTRQMNTEAFF
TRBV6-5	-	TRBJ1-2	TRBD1	TGTGCCAGCAGTTACTCCCTGACAGGGTCCTATGGCTACACCTTC	CASSYSLTGSYGYTF
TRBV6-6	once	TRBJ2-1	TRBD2	TGTGCCAGCAGTTACTCGGCGGGGGAGGGTGAGCAGTTCTTC	CASSYSAGEGEQFF
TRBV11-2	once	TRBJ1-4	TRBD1	TGTGCCAGCAGCTTTGAAACCGGGACAGGGGTGGAAAAACTGTTTTTT	CASSFETGTGVEKLFF
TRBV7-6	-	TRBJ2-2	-	TGTGCCAGCAGCTTAGGCGGACAGTCAAACACCGGGGAGCTGTTTTTT	CASSLGGQSNTGELFF
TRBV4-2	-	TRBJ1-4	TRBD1	TGTGCCAGCAGCCCAAAGAGGGTAGGGGGCCTTGCAACTAATGAAAAACTGTTTTTT	CASSPKRVGGLATNEKLFF
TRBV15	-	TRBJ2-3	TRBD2	TGTGCCACCAGCAGAGATACCCCTAGCGGGTTCACAGATACGCAGTATTTT	CATSRDTPSGFTDTQYF
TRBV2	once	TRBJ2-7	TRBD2	TGTGCCAGCAGTGGTACTAGCGGGACCTACGAGCAGTACTTC	CASSGTSGTYEQYF
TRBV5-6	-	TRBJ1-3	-	TGTGCCAGCAGCGCGGGCCAGAGCTCTGGAAACACCATATATTTT	CASSAGQSSGNTIYF
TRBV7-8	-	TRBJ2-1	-	TGTGCCAGCAGCTTAGGCAGGGCTAGCTCCTACAATGAGCAGTTCTTC	CASSLGRASSYNEQFF
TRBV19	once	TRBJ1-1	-	TGTGCCAGTACTCCAAGTCCGGCGGGGCGCACTGAAGCTTTCTTT	CASTPSPAGRTEAFF
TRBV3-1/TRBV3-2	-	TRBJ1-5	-	TGTGCCAGCAGCCCTCAGGGTCGTCAGCCCCAGCATTTT	CASSPQGRQPQHF
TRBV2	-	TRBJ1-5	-	TGTGCCAGCAGTGACCGGCAGGGGAACCAGCCCCAGCATTTT	CASSDRQGNQPQHF
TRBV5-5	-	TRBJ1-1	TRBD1	TGTGCCAGCAGCTTGTGGGGACAGATGAACACTGAAGCTTTCTTT	CASSLWGQMNTEAFF
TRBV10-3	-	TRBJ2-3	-	TGTGCCATCAGACGCGTGAACACAGATACGCAGTATTTT	CAIRRVNTDTQYF
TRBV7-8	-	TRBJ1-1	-	TGTGCCAGCAGTCCCCGGTCTGCAGGGAACACTGAAGCTTTCTTT	CASSPRSAGNTEAFF
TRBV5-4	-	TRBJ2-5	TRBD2	TGTGCCAGCAGCCCCCCCGGCGGGGGGGGAGAGACCCAGTACTTC	CASSPPGGGGETQYF
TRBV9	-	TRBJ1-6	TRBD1	TGTGCCAGCAGCGTAGATGGGACAGGGATACATTCACCCCTCCACTTT	CASSVDGTGIHSPLHF
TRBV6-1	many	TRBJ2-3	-	TGTGCCAGCAGTGAGGGACTCCACACAGATACGCAGTATTTT	CASSEGLHTDTQYF
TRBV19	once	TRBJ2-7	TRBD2	TGTGCCAGTAGTCCCCAGAGACTAGCGGGCTACGAGCAGTACTTC	CASSPQRLAGYEQYF
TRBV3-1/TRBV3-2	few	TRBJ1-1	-	TGTGCCAGCGCATTAGGACAATGGGCTTTCTTT	CASALGQWAFF
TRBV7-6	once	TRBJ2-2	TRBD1	TGTGCCAGCAGCTTAAGGACAGGGGCCGGGGAGCTGTTTTTT	CASSLRTGAGELFF
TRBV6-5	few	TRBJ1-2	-	TGTGCCAGCAGACGCAGGCAGGGATATGGCTACACCTTC	CASRRRQGYGYTF
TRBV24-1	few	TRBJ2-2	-	TGTGCCACCAGTGACCCGGGGTCCGGGGAGCTGTTTTTT	CATSDPGSGELFF
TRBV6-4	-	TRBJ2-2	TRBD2	TGTGCCAGCAGAGGGACTACGCACGGGGAGCTGTTTTTT	CASRGTTHGELFF
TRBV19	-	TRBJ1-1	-	TGTGCCAGTAGTTTCACAGGGAACACTGAAGCTTTCTTT	CASSFTGNTEAFF
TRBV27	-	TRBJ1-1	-	TGTGCCAGCAGTTTCAGGGATAGCACTGAAGCTTTCTTT	CASSFRDSTEAFF
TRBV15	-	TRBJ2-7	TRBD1	TGTGCCACCAGCAGAGATTTGGACAGGTCCTACGAGCAGTACTTC	CATSRDLDRSYEQYF
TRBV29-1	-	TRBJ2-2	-	TGCAGCGCCCAGGGACTGCTAAACACCGGGGAGCTGTTTTTT	CSAQGLLNTGELFF
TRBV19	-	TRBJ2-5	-	TGTGCCAGTAGTATCTCCGGCGGGGAGGCCTGGGCCCAGTACTTC	CASSISGGEAWAQYF
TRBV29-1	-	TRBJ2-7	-	TGCAGCGTTAGGTCCCAGGGGTCCTACGAGCAGTACTTC	CSVRSQGSYEQYF
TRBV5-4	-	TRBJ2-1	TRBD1	TGTGCCAGCAGCACAACAGGGGGTATTAGGATCAATGAGCAGTTCTTC	CASSTTGGIRINEQFF
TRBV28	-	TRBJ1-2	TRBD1	TGTGCCAGCAGTCTACCGCTCACAGGGGTCTATGGCTACACCTTC	CASSLPLTGVYGYTF
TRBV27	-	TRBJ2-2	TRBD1	TGTGCCAGCAGTTTACAGACAGGGACCGGGGAGCTGTTTTTT	CASSLQTGTGELFF
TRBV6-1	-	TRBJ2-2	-	TGTGCCAGCAGTGAAGAGGAGGGTCGGGTGAACACCGGGGAGCTGTTTTTT	CASSEEEGRVNTGELFF
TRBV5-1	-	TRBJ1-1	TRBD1	TGCGCCAGCAGCTTGGATAGGACAGGGCAACCCTTGAACACTGAAGCTTTCTTT	CASSLDRTGQPLNTEAFF
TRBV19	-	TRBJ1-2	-	TGTGCCAGTAGTATAGATCTTACGGCGGATGGCTACACCTTC	CASSIDLTADGYTF
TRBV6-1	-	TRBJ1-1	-	TGTGCCAGCAGTGACCAGGGTAGGATGAACACTGAAGCTTTCTTT	CASSDQGRMNTEAFF
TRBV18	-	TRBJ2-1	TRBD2	TGTGCCAGCTCACCAGGGGGTAATGGCCTAGCGGCCTACAATGAGCAGTTCTTC	CASSPGGNGLAAYNEQFF
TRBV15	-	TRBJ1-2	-	TGTGCCACCAGCAGAGATAGGGAGCGTGGCTACACCTTC	CATSRDRERGYTF
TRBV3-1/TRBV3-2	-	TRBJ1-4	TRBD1	TGTGCCAGCAGCCAAAACCGGGACAGGGGGACCGTAAAACTGTTTTTT	CASSQNRDRGTVKLFF
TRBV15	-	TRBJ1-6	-	TGTGCCACCAGCAGAGATCAGGGGCCGGATTCACCCCTCCACTTT	CATSRDQGPDSPLHF
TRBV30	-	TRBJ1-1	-	TGTGCCTGGAGTGTGGGGGGAGACACTGAAGCTTTCTTT	CAWSVGGDTEAFF